This T cell receptor beta chain was profiled in a study of control samples from healthy donors and cancer patients. The assay was immunoSEQ multiplex PCR, and TCRdb's table has in-frame clones only and misses some. This sample carries about 180,000 clones, roughly 89% of them seen once, and the ten largest clones take more than 1.3%. Sequencing used blood. The TCR sequence derives from a woman in her forties or fifties in good health.

CDR3 sequence (DNA): TGTGCCAGCAGCTCGCACCAGGGGTATGAAAAACTGTTTTTT. Its translation: CASSSHQGYEKLFF. The J gene is TRBJ1-4, the V gene TRBV7-9; tentatively, D is TRBD1 (6 bases). With 4 bases removed from V and 6 bases from J, the gap between germline ends came to 12 bases. The CDR3 covers 14 residues. Germline assignment: CDR1 SEHNR and CDR2 FQNEAQ (reference sequence).